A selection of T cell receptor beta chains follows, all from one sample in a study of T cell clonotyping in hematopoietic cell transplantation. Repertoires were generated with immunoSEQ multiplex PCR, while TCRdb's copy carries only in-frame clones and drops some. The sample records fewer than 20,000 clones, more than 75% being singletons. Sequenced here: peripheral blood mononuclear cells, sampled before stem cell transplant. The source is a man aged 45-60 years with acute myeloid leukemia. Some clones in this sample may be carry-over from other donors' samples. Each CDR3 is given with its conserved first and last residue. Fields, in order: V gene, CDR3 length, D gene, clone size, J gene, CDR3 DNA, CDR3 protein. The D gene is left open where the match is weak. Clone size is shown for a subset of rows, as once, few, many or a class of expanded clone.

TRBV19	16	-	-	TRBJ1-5	TGTGCCAGTACCGAAGCCTACGGGGGGGCAAATCAGCCCCAGCATTTT	CASTEAYGGANQPQHF
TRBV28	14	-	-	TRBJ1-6	TGTGCCAGCAGTTTAGGACAGTATAATTCACCCCTCCACTTT	CASSLGQYNSPLHF
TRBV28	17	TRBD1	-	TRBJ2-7	TGTGCCAGCAGACCGGGACAGGGCATTAGTCCCGCCTACGAGCAGTACTTC	CASRPGQGISPAYEQYF
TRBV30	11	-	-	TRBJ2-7	TGTGCCTGGAGTTTGGTCGATCCCCCGCACTTC	CAWSLVDPPHF
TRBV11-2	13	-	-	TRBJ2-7	TGTGCCAGCAGCTTGGCCGGACCCTACGAGCAGTACTTC	CASSLAGPYEQYF
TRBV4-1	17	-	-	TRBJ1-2	TGCGCCAGCAGCCTCAGTCAGGACAGACTTTTCAACTATGGCTACACCTTC	CASSLSQDRLFNYGYTF
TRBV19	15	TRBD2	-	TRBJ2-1	TGTGCCAGTAGCCTACTAGCGGGGGGGATAGATGAGCAGTTCTTC	CASSLLAGGIDEQFF
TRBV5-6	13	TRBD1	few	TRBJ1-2	TGTGCCAGCAGCGGACAGGGGGCCTACGGCTACACCTTC	CASSGQGAYGYTF
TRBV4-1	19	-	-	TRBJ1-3	TGCGCCAGCAGCCAAGAGAGTCCTTGGAGCGGAGGCTCTGGAAACACCATATATTTT	CASSQESPWSGGSGNTIYF
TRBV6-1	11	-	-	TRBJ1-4	TGTGCCAGCAGTGCTCCGGGAAAACTGTTTTTT	CASSAPGKLFF
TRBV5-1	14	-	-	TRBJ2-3	TGCGCCAGCAGCACAGGGACCCGCACAGATACGCAGTATTTT	CASSTGTRTDTQYF
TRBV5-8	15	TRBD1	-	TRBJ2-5	TGTGCCAGCATCAACAGGGGGCGCATTTGGGAGACCCAGTACTTC	CASINRGRIWETQYF
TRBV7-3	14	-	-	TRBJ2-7	TGTGCCAGCAGCTTAGGGGACGGGGCCTACGAGCAGTACTTC	CASSLGDGAYEQYF
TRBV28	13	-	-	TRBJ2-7	TGTGCCAGCAGTTTAATTGGCCCCTACGAGCAGTACTTC	CASSLIGPYEQYF
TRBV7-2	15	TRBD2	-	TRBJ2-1	TGTGCCAGCAGCTCTCTAGCGGGGGGGCCCTATGAGCAGTTCTTC	CASSSLAGGPYEQFF
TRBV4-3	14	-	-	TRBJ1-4	TGCGCCAGCAGCCAACTGACTGAGAATGAAAAACTGTTTTTT	CASSQLTENEKLFF
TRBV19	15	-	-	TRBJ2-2	TGTGCCAGTAGTGCCCCAGGCGGTTGGGCCGGGGAGCTGTTTTTT	CASSAPGGWAGELFF
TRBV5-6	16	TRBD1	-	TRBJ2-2	TGTGCCAGCAGCTCCTGGACAGGGCGCCCCACCGGGGAGCTGTTTTTT	CASSSWTGRPTGELFF